A selection of T cell receptor beta chains follows, all from one sample in a study of T cells in localized non-small cell lung cancer. Assay: immunoSEQ multiplex PCR; the TCRdb copy retains only in-frame clones and omits some. Here the sample spans approximately 2,300 clones, about two fifths being singletons. This specimen consisted of normal lung tissue next to the tumor, obtained before any cancer treatment. These receptor sequences come from a male donor at least 60 years old with stage I lung adenocarcinoma. Both conserved end residues are part of each CDR3.

cdr3_aa: CASSPPEVNTEAFF
v_call: TRBV11-3
j_call: TRBJ1-1